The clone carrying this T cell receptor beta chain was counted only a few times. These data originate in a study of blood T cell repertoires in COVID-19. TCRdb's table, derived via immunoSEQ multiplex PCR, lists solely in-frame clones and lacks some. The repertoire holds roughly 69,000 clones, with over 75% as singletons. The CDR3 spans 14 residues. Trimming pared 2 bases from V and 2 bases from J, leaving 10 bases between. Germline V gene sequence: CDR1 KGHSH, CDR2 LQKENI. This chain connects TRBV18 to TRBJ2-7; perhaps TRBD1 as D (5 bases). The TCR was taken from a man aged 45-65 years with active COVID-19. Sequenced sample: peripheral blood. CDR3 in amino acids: CASSPLTGAYEQYF. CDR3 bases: TGTGCCAGCTCACCATTAACAGGAGCCTACGAGCAGTACTTC.